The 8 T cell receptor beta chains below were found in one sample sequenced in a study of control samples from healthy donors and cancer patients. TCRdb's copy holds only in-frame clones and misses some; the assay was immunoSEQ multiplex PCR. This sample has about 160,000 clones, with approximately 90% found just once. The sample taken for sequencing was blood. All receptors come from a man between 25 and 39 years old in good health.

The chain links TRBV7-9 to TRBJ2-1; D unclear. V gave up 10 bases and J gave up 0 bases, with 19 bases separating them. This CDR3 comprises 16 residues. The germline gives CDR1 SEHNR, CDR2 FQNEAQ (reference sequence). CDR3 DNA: TGTGCCACGAACTCGCTAGGGCCCAGCTCCTACAATGAGCAGTTCTTC. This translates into CATNSLGPSSYNEQFF. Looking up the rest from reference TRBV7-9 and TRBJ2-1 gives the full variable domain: DTGVSQNPRHKITKRGQNVTFRCDPISEHNRLYWYRQTLGQGPEFLTYFQNEAQLEKSRLLSDRFSAERPKGSFSTLEIQRTEQGDSAMYLCATNSLGPSSYNEQFFGPGTRLTVL.

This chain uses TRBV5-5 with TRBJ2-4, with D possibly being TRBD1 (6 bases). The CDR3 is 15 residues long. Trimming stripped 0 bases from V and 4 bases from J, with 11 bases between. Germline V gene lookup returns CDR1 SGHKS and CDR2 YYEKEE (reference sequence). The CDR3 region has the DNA TGTGCCAGCAGCTTGGCCTTTACAGGGAAAAACATTCAGTACTTC. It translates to CASSLAFTGKNIQYF. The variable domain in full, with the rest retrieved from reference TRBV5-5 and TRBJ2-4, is DAGVTQSPTHLIKTRGQQVTLRCSPISGHKSVSWYQQVLGQGPQFIFQYYEKEERGRGNFPDRFSARQFPNYSSELNVNALLLGDSALYLCASSLAFTGKNIQYFGAGTRLSVL.

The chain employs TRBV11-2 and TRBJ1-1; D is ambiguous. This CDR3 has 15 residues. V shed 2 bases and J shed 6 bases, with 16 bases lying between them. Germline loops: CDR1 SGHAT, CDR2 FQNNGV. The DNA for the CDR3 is TGTGCCAGCAGCTTATTTCTGGGCGGAAGACCTGAAGCTTTCTTT. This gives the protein CASSLFLGGRPEAFF.

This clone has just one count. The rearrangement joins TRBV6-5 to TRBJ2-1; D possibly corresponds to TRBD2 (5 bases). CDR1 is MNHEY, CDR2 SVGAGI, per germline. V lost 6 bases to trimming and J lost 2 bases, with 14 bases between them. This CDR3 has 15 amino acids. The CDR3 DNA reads TGTGCCAGCAGAGTGGAGGTGCATCCCTACAATGAGCAGTTCTTC. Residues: CASRVEVHPYNEQFF.

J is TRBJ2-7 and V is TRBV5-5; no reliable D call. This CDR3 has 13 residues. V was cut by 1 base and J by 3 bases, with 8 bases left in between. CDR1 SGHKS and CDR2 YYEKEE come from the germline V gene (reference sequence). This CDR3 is CASSLQLYYEQYF. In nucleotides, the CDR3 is TGTGCCAGCAGCTTGCAGTTATACTACGAGCAGTACTTC.

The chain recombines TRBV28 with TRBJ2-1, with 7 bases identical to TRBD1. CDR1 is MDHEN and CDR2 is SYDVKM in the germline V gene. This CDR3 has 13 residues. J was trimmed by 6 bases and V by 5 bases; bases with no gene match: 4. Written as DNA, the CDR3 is TGTGCCAGCAGTATCGGGACAGTCAATGAGCAGTTCTTC. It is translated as CASSIGTVNEQFF. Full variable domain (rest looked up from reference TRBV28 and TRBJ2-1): DVKVTQSSRYLVKRTGEKVFLECVQDMDHENMFWYRQDPGLGLRLIYFSYDVKMKEKGDIPEGYSVSREKKERFSLILESASTNQTSMYLCASSIGTVNEQFFGPGTRLTVL.

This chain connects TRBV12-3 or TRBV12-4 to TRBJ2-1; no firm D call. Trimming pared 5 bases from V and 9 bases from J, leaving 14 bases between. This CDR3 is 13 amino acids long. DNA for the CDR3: TGTGCCAGCAGTCTCAATCGAGGCCTTGAGCAGTTCTTC. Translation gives CASSLNRGLEQFF.

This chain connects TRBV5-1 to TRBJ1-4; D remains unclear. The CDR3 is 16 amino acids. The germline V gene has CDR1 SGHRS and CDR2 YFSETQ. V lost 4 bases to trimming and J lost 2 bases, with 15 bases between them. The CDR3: CASSPAGLSTNEKLFF. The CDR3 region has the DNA TGCGCCAGCAGCCCCGCGGGGTTGTCCACTAATGAAAAACTGTTTTTT.